This T cell receptor (beta chain) was documented in a study of T cell responses to AZD1222 COVID-19 vaccine (dated by TCRdb to about 2021). Concerning the study at large: A total of 240 or so trial participants underwent TCR sequencing, of whom some 200 had received two doses of AZD1222 and 26 had received two doses of the MenACWY control vaccine. Trial participants were enrolled into age subgroups of 18-55, 56-69 and 70-plus years, which contained roughly 140, 27 and 60 TCR-sequenced participants, respectively.

The sample's time point label is to be understood as: about 28 days (+/-7) after the second vaccine dose. AZD1222 recipients given second doses at about 4 weeks or at about 12 weeks were pooled, since spike-specific TCR depth and breadth were not found to differ between the two schedules. Vaccinee samples were obtained from the UK trials COV001 and COV002, which included a single-blind randomized controlled phase 2/3 trial of AZD1222 (ChAdOx1 nCoV-19) in healthy adults. For TCRbeta chain sequencing, PBMC samples were collected from trial participants at day 0 and at day 28 after the second dose. The germline ends are 15 bases apart after V is trimmed by 0 bases and J by 9 bases. Measured from the cysteine to the phenylalanine, the CDR3 is 15 residues long. Only the CDR3 DNA is retained, 45 bases long and in frame from the first base. The germline V gene (reference sequence) provides CDR1 LGHDT and CDR2 YNNKEL.

Results and caveats for the whole study, not just this receptor: Because no samples from the day 14 peak response were available, repertoires could be characterized only after the peak T cell response. After two AZD1222 doses, both the breadth and the depth of spike-specific TCRs were significantly higher than at day 0 and than in MenACWY recipients. Reportedly, almost half of the unique spike-specific TCRs recognized epitopes lying outside the regions that are mutated in the B.1.351 and B.1.1.7 variants. Conclusions about previously exposed vaccinees were limited because only six or seven AZD1222 recipients were SARS-CoV-2 seropositive at baseline. CD4 TCRs associated with the vaccine covered the entire spike protein, and the dominant responses were in regions 160-218 and 743-854. Most participants were white British and females outnumbered males, and the authors suggested that clonal diversity may have been underestimated. The 56-69-year group was small, and its depth increase did not reach significance, likely because of low power.

Notes on this clone: Its antigen target is currently unknown. Base qualities are missing; no much larger clone stands one base away.

The CDR3 regions of human TCRbeta chains were analyzed by immunosequencing. Turning to the authors' computational methods: TCRs in the repertoires were matched against a reference library of SARS-CoV-2-specific TCRs that had been generated with the MIRA antigen-specificity platform. Breadth was defined as the fraction of unique TCRs that were SARS-CoV-2-associated. Depth was defined as the fraction of total T cells that were SARS-CoV-2-associated. Using the MIRA data, every spike-specific TCR was mapped to the spike region that the TCR reacted to and assigned to either a CD4 or a CD8 class. Log10-transformed breadth and depth values were compared by one-way ANOVA with Sidak's multiple comparisons tests. Here the immuneACCESS table is served through TCRdb, limited to in-frame sequences with V and J called. Missing clones are a known gap in these copies; in checked studies unresolved V genes cover under half, and the rest lacks a known reason. V, J and clone size reflect that table, while D and trimming were determined from the DNA. Recorded for this sample are about 69,000 clones; roughly 80% of them occurred a single time. Over 13% of the sample belongs to the ten largest clones.

This sequence originates from an adult who received the AZD1222 COVID-19 vaccine. The chain joins TRBV3-1 (or the pseudogene TRBV3-2) to TRBJ1-5, and possibly TRBD1, on 6 matching bases. The sequences come from peripheral blood, collected 28 days after the second AZD1222 dose. The DNA sequence is given as TGTGCCAGCAGCCAAGAAGGGGGGTTCAGGGGGCCCCAGCATTTT. This sequence encodes CASSQEGGFRGPQHF.